The rows below give T cell receptor beta chains drawn from one sample of a study of siplizumab effects on memory and regulatory T cells. Method: immunoSEQ multiplex PCR; TCRdb's copy keeps in-frame clones and lacks some. This sample has just over 60,000 clones, with around 80% found just once. Sequencing was done on a sample of memory CD4+ T cells sorted from blood. All receptors come from a human donor in good health. Both conserved end residues are part of each CDR3. Fields, in order: V gene, J gene, CDR3 protein.

TRBV5-4	TRBJ1-6	CASSASGSSYNSPLHF
TRBV5-4	TRBJ2-5	CASSLATGGRETQYF
TRBV6-6	TRBJ2-3	CASTPDWADTQYF
TRBV5-4	TRBJ2-5	CASSFPWAAQETQYF
TRBV11-1	TRBJ2-2	CASSPGGTGELFF
TRBV5-4	TRBJ1-2	CASSLVSQGAQSRYTF
TRBV19	TRBJ2-3	CASSIDSGGATDTQYF
TRBV30	TRBJ2-1	CACSRGGASEQFF
TRBV7-6	TRBJ2-5	CASSSGLAGGPLETQYF
TRBV7-3	TRBJ2-3	CASSLGGSMGTDTQYF
TRBV19	TRBJ2-2	CASSPRQGTGELFF
TRBV7-9	TRBJ1-1	CASSSRLVDTEAFF
TRBV7-2	TRBJ2-5	CASRGGAPGETQYF
TRBV5-6	TRBJ2-7	CASSSMTGYYEQYF
TRBV15	TRBJ2-5	CATSRVRGMQEAQYF
TRBV6-5	TRBJ1-6	CASSYSTGASSPLHF
TRBV4-1	TRBJ2-1	CASSQGQGIYNEQFF
TRBV4-1	TRBJ1-1	CASSQGTGLVEAFF
TRBV28	TRBJ2-7	CASSLYDGTYEQYF
TRBV11-2	TRBJ2-5	CASSGPSGETQYF
TRBV2	TRBJ1-4	CASSFGLGEKLFF
TRBV25-1	TRBJ2-1	CASSGGSGLPIEQFF
TRBV4-1	TRBJ1-3	CASSPIRLGGSGNTIYF
TRBV7-2	TRBJ2-3	CASSTRLAGTDTQYF
TRBV10-3	TRBJ2-3	CAISESVSGDTQYF
TRBV5-1	TRBJ2-3	CASSLGGGTPTDTQYF